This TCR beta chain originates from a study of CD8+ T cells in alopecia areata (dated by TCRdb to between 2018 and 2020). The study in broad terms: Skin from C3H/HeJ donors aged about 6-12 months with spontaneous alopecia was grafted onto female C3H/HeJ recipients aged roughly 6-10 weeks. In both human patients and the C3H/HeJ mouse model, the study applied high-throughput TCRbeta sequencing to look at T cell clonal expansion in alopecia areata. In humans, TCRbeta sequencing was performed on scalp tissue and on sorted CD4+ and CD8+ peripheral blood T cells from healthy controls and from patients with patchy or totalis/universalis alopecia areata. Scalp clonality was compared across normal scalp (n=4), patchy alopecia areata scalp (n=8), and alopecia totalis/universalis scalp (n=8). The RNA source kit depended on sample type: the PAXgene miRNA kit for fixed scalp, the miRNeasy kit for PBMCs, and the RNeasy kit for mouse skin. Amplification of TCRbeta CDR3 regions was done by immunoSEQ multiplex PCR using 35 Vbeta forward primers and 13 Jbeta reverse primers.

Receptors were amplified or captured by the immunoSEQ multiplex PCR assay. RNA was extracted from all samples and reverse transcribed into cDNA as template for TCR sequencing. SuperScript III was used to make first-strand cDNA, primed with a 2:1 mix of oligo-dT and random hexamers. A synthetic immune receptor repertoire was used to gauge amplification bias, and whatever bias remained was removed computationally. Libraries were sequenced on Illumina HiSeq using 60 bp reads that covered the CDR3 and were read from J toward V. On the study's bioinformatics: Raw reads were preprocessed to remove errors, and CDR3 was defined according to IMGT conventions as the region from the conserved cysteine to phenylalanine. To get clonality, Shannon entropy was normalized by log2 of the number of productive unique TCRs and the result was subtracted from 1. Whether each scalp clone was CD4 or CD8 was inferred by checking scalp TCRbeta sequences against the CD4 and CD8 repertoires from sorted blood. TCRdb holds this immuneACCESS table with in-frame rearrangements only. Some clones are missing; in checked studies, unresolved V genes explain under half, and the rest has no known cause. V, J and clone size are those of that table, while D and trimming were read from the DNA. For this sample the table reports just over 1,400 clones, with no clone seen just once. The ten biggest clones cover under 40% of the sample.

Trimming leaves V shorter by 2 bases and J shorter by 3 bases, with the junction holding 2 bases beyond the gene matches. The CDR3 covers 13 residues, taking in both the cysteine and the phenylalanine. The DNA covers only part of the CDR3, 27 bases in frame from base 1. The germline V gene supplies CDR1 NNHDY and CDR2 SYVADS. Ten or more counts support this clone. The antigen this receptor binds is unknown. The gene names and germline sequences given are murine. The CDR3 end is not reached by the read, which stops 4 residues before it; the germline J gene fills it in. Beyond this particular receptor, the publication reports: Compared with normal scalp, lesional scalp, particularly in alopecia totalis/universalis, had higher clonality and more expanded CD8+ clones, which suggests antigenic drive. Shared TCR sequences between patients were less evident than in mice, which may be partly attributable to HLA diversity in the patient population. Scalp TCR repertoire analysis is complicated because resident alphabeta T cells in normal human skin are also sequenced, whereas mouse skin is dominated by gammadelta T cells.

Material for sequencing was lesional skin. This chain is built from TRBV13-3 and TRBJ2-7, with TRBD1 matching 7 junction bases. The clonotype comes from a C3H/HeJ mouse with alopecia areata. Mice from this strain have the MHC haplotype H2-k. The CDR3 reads CASSERQGYEQYF. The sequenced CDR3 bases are TGTGCCAGCAGTGAGAGACAGGGCTAT.